Presented here are 12 T cell receptor beta chains from one specimen sequenced in a study of cytomegalovirus exposure and HLA in healthy donors. Primers: 60 Vbeta forward and 13 Jbeta reverse. This table comes from immunoSEQ multiplex PCR, and its TCRdb copy is limited to in-frame clones, with some not included. This repertoire shows about 170,000 clones, 73% found once; its top ten account for approximately 5.1%. Sequencing was performed on PBMCs. These receptors originate from a woman aged 18-29 years in good health and CMV-seropositive.

The rearrangement links TRBV6-6 to TRBJ1-5; D is uncertain. Germline values: CDR1 MNHNY, CDR2 SVGAGI (reference sequence). This CDR3 comprises 16 residues. The germline V and J ends were trimmed by 4 bases and 0 bases, with 13 bases remaining between them. The CDR3 DNA follows: TGTGCCAGCAGTTCCACCAGAAATTATAGCAATCAGCCCCAGCATTTT. Translated: CASSSTRNYSNQPQHF.

This clone was counted only a few times. This chain connects TRBV18 to TRBJ1-6, with 11 bases that match TRBD1. Trimming removed 3 bases from V and 6 bases from J; junction bases left unmatched: 1. This CDR3 is built from 15 residues. Germline loops: CDR1 KGHSH, CDR2 LQKENI. The DNA of the CDR3 is TGTGCCAGCTCACCGGGACAGGGGGGTAATTCACCCCTCCACTTT. Translated: CASSPGQGGNSPLHF.

This clone was observed a few times. This chain joins TRBV7-6 and TRBJ1-2; D gene ambiguous. Trimming pared 0 bases from V and 4 bases from J, leaving 9 bases between. CDR1 is SGHVS and CDR2 is FNYEAQ in the germline V gene. This CDR3 region has 14 residues. CDR3 DNA: TGTGCCAGCAGCTTAGCCGGGGAGGGCTATGGCTACACCTTC. Protein sequence: CASSLAGEGYGYTF. The whole variable domain, remainder taken from reference TRBV7-6 and TRBJ1-2, is GAGVSQSPRYKVTKRGQDVALRCDPISGHVSLYWYRQALGQGPEFLTYFNYEAQQDKSGLPNDRFSAERPEGSISTLTIQRTEQRDSAMYRCASSLAGEGYGYTFGSGTRLTVV.

This clone has just one count. The chain carries TRBV6-1 and TRBJ1-1; no clear D. The V end was cut by 0 bases, the J end by 0 bases, with 5 bases between. The germline V gene has CDR1 MNHNS and CDR2 SASEGT. This CDR3 has 14 amino acids. CDR3 coding DNA: TGTGCCAGCAGTGAAGCGGCCGTGAACACTGAAGCTTTCTTT. Residues: CASSEAAVNTEAFF.

This chain joins TRBV7-9 and TRBJ1-1, with TRBD1 matching 9 bases. V lost 3 bases and J lost 6; bases outside the gene matches: 8. Germline V gives CDR1 SEHNR, CDR2 FQNEAQ (reference sequence). The CDR3 totals 15 residues. CDR3 protein: CASSFLDRGSPEAFF. For the CDR3, the DNA is TGTGCCAGCAGCTTCCTGGACAGGGGTAGCCCTGAAGCTTTCTTT.

This rearrangement joins TRBV6-5 to TRBJ1-5, with unresolved D. This CDR3 comprises 13 residues. Trimming stripped 8 bases from V and 4 bases from J, with 12 bases between. Germline lookup yields CDR1 MNHEY and CDR2 SVGAGI. The CDR3 DNA reads as TGTGCCAGCGCGGCCGCCAATAATCAGCCCCAGCATTTT. This sequence encodes CASAAANNQPQHF.

This clone has just one count. The CDR3 reads CASRYDRGVYNEQFF. The CDR3 coding sequence is TGTGCCAGCAGGTATGACAGGGGCGTTTACAATGAGCAGTTCTTC. The chain is built from TRBV2 and TRBJ2-1; 8 bases align to TRBD1. CDR1 is SNHLY and CDR2 is FYNNEI in the germline V gene. The J segment lost 4 bases and the V segment lost 6 bases, leaving 8 bases of the junction unmatched. The CDR3 covers 15 residues.

J is TRBJ2-2 and V is TRBV27; tentatively, D is TRBD1 (6 bases). V was trimmed by 4 bases and J by 2 bases, leaving 11 bases between them. CDR3 size: 15 residues. In germline, CDR1 is MNHEY, CDR2 SMNVEV (reference sequence). CDR3 DNA sequence: TGTGCCAGCAGTTCAGGGGTCGCCAACACCGGGGAGCTGTTTTTT. Protein: CASSSGVANTGELFF.

The chain uses TRBV7-9 and TRBJ2-3, with D possibly TRBD2 on 5 matching bases. Germline V CDR1 and CDR2: SEHNR, FQNEAQ (reference sequence). V lost 1 base, J lost 7 bases, and 24 bases lay in between. CDR3 length: 18 residues. CDR3 in DNA: TGTGCCAGCAGCTTAGACTCCCCCGGGGTCTACCCCCCTAATACGCAGTATTTT. This codes for CASSLDSPGVYPPNTQYF. Based on the CDR3 plus reference TRBV7-9 and TRBJ2-3, the full variable domain is DTGVSQNPRHKITKRGQNVTFRCDPISEHNRLYWYRQTLGQGPEFLTYFQNEAQLEKSRLLSDRFSAERPKGSFSTLEIQRTEQGDSAMYLCASSLDSPGVYPPNTQYFGPGTRLTVL.

Concerning this clone itself: A read error may account for a junction end that differs from germline. The chain joins TRBV7-9 to TRBJ1-2; TRBD1 matches at 8 bases. The CDR3 length is 14 residues. Germline CDR1 and CDR2: SEHNR and FQNEAQ (reference sequence). As DNA, the CDR3 is TGTTCCAGCAGCTTAGCGCAGACAGGGGATGGCTACACCTTC. Protein: CSSSLAQTGDGYTF.

CDR3 sequence: CASSLAGRGAQPRDTQYF. The CDR3 DNA reads TGTGCCAGCAGCTTAGCGGGTCGGGGGGCACAACCCCGGGATACGCAGTATTTT. The chain is built from TRBV7-6 and TRBJ2-3, with a weak D call TRBD2 (7 bases). This CDR3 is 18 amino acids long. CDR1 and CDR2 from the germline V gene are SGHVS and FNYEAQ. Between the trimmed V and J ends, which lost 0 bases and 6 bases, there was a span of 22 bases.

V gene TRBV6-5 combines with J gene TRBJ2-4, with D unresolved. In germline, CDR1 is MNHEY, CDR2 SVGAGI. V was trimmed by 1 base and J by 6 bases, leaving 10 bases between them. The CDR3 totals 14 residues. The CDR3 sequence is CASSYFGSLNIQYF. Written as DNA, the CDR3 is TGTGCCAGCAGTTACTTTGGTAGCTTAAACATTCAGTACTTC.